This entry is about one TCR beta chain. Its antigen is currently unknown. The CDR3 covers 15 residues. Trimming took off 9 bases at V and 2 bases at J, with 19 bases between the two ends. Germline lookup yields CDR1 SGHKS and CDR2 YYEKEE (reference sequence). The method was immunoSEQ multiplex PCR; TCRdb's version includes in-frame clones alone and lacks a portion of them. The table records around 60,000 clones, around 92% of them present only once. The sample belongs to a study of cytomegalovirus exposure and HLA in healthy donors. Study observations and caveats: Reports described diagnosis of cytomegalovirus status by the classifier as highly specific and sensitive.

J is TRBJ2-3 and V is TRBV5-5; D unclear. The sequenced sample consisted of PBMCs. This TCR came from a woman aged 18-29 years in good health and CMV-seronegative. CDR3 region: CATHLWAGYTDTQYF. CDR3 DNA sequence: TGTGCCACCCACCTCTGGGCAGGATACACAGATACGCAGTATTTT.